This T cell receptor beta chain was identified during a study of cytomegalovirus exposure and HLA in healthy donors. Background on the study: About 80 million unique TCRs from HLA-typed donors made up an early data release. Study observations and caveats: The number of N-insertions in an Asian-associated ancestry cluster was reportedly below the roughly 700-donor mean in a later analysis. Later analysis indicated greater clonal expansion among HLA-associated TCR beta chains than among equally common other chains.

A word on this clone: What it binds is unknown.

Per germline, CDR1 WSHSY and CDR2 SAAADI. This CDR3 spans 16 amino acids. J lost 4 bases, V lost 0 bases, and 9 bases had no gene match. It was with 60 Vbeta and 13 Jbeta primers that the PCR ran. Profiling relied on immunoSEQ multiplex PCR, and the TCRdb table lists in-frame clones only, not all of them. The table has around 180,000 clones, about 85% seen once. The chain is built from TRBV10-2 and TRBJ2-7; 7 bases agree with TRBD2. This TCR was recovered from a boy aged 2 to 10 in good health and CMV-seronegative. The sample was PBMCs. DNA for the CDR3: TGCGCCAGCAGTGAGTCTGGGCGGGAGTACCCATACGAGCAGTACTTC. This sequence encodes CASSESGREYPYEQYF.